Listed below are T cell receptor beta chains from one sample, sequenced in a study of cytotoxic CD8 clonotypes in ibrutinib-treated CLL. Assay: immunoSEQ multiplex PCR; the TCRdb copy retains only in-frame clones and omits some. The data show approximately 22,000 clones, with approximately 74% seen just once and approximately 27% held by the top ten. The sample was PBMCs, taken before ibrutinib treatment. These receptors were obtained from a human donor with chronic lymphocytic leukemia. Both conserved end residues are part of each CDR3. A D gene is named only where the DNA matches it firmly. The size entry is marked missing in some rows and otherwise reads once, few, many or a size class.

j_call v_call clone_size d_call cdr3_length cdr3_aa cdr3_nt
TRBJ2-7 TRBV7-2 . . 12 CASSSQAYEQYF TGTGCCAGCAGCTCGCAGGCCTACGAGCAGTACTTC
TRBJ2-5 TRBV29-1 few TRBD2 13 CSVPTSGLETQYF TGCAGCGTTCCGACTAGCGGGTTAGAGACCCAGTACTTC
TRBJ1-2 TRBV4-2 few . 15 CASSLRGENMNGYTF TGTGCCAGCAGCCTGCGGGGAGAGAATATGAATGGCTACACCTTC
TRBJ2-7 TRBV14 . TRBD2 16 CASSLRTSGQGGEQYF TGTGCCAGCAGCCTACGGACTAGCGGGCAGGGAGGCGAGCAGTACTTC
TRBJ1-3 TRBV19 once . 15 CASSMILDSGNTIYF TGTGCCAGTAGTATGATTCTGGACTCTGGAAACACCATATATTTT
TRBJ2-3 TRBV2 . TRBD2 17 CAGFAGGLAGFTDTQYF TGTGCCGGATTCGCCGGGGGGCTAGCGGGCTTCACAGATACGCAGTATTTT
TRBJ2-1 TRBV6-5 . TRBD2 15 CASRYSSGGRNEQFF TGTGCCAGCAGATACTCTAGCGGGGGCCGCAATGAGCAGTTCTTC
TRBJ1-5 TRBV4-2 . . 13 CASSQGAGTPQHF TGTGCCAGCAGCCAAGGTGCAGGGACTCCCCAGCATTTT
TRBJ2-3 TRBV11-1 . . 15 CASSLQGGSTDTQYF TGTGCCAGCAGCTTACAGGGCGGTAGCACAGATACGCAGTATTTT
TRBJ1-5 TRBV28 few TRBD1 15 CASSPNRGSNQPQHF TGTGCCAGCAGTCCCAACAGGGGGAGCAATCAGCCCCAGCATTTT
TRBJ1-1 TRBV4-2 few . 13 CASTPTDSTEAFF TGTGCCAGCACCCCTACTGACAGCACTGAAGCTTTCTTT
TRBJ2-5 TRBV21-1 . . 17 CASSKKRTALHQETQYF TGTGCCAGCAGCAAAAAAAGGACCGCGTTACATCAAGAGACCCAGTACTTC
TRBJ2-5 TRBV19 . TRBD2 16 CASSIGLAGREETQYF TGTGCCAGTAGTATAGGGCTAGCGGGAAGGGAAGAGACCCAGTACTTC
TRBJ2-1 TRBV7-2 . TRBD2 14 CASASGRADNEQFF TGTGCCAGCGCTAGCGGGAGGGCCGACAATGAGCAGTTCTTC
TRBJ1-1 TRBV5-4 . . 13 CASSPMRNTEAFF TGCGCCAGCAGCCCCATGAGGAACACTGAAGCTTTCTTT
TRBJ2-5 TRBV11-2 . . 13 CASSLVFGQTQYF TGTGCCAGCAGCTTAGTGTTCGGCCAGACCCAGTACTTC
TRBJ2-2 TRBV7-3 few TRBD1 15 CASSFQGQGIGELFF TGTGCCAGCAGCTTCCAGGGACAGGGGATCGGGGAGCTGTTTTTT
TRBJ2-7 TRBV5-1 . . 14 CASRLRDLTYEQYF TGCGCCAGCCGGCTCCGGGACCTAACCTACGAGCAGTACTTC
TRBJ2-1 TRBV13 . . 15 CASSLLQGSYNEQFF TGTGCCAGCAGCTTACTGCAGGGGTCGTACAATGAGCAGTTCTTC
TRBJ2-7 TRBV19 . TRBD2 16 CASSRDISGSGYEQYF TGTGCCAGTAGTAGGGACATTAGCGGGAGCGGCTACGAGCAGTACTTC
TRBJ1-1 TRBV29-1 . TRBD1 12 CSGGQGNTEAFF TGCAGCGGAGGACAGGGGAACACTGAAGCTTTCTTT
TRBJ1-1 TRBV7-2 few . 14 CASSLTRWNTEAFF TGTGCCAGCAGCTTAACACGATGGAACACTGAAGCTTTCTTT
TRBJ2-7 TRBV5-1 once TRBD2 15 CASSLAGGPSYEQYF TGCGCCAGCAGCTTGGCGGGGGGACCCTCCTACGAGCAGTACTTC
TRBJ2-3 TRBV7-2 . . 12 CASSFDLDTQYF TGTGCCAGCAGCTTCGACTTAGATACGCAGTATTTT
TRBJ2-3 TRBV28 . TRBD2 19 CASSLQLAGGRASTDTQYF TGTGCCAGCAGTTTACAACTAGCGGGAGGACGGGCTAGCACAGATACGCAGTATTTT
TRBJ1-2 TRBV28 . . 13 CASTVIGTYGYTF TGTGCCAGCACCGTTATAGGAACCTATGGCTACACCTTC
TRBJ2-3 TRBV28 . . 18 CASRARGGSGIPSDTQYF TGTGCCAGCAGGGCCCGTGGGGGGTCGGGGATCCCGAGTGATACGCAGTATTTT